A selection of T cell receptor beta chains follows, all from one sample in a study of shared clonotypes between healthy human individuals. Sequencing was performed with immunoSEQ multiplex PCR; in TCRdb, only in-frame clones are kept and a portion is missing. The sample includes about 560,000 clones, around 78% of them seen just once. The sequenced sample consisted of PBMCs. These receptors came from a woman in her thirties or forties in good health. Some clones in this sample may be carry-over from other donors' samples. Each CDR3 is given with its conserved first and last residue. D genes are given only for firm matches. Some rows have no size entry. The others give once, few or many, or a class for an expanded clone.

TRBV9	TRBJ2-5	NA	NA	TGTGCCAGCAGCGTAGGTAGCGGCCTCCCAGAGACCCAGTACTTC	CASSVGSGLPETQYF
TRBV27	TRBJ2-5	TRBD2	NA	TGTGCCAGCAGTACCCGTCGATGGGCAGCGGGAGTGATGGAGACCCAGTACTTC	CASSTRRWAAGVMETQYF
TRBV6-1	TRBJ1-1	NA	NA	TGTGCCAGCAGTCCCGATTTTATGAACACTGAAGCTTTCTTT	CASSPDFMNTEAFF
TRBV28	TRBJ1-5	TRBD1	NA	TGTGCCAGCCGAACAGGGGAAAGCAATCAGCCCCAGCATTTT	CASRTGESNQPQHF
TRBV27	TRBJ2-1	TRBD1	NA	TGTGCCAGCAGTGTCCGGGACAGGAAGAATGAGCAGTTCTTC	CASSVRDRKNEQFF
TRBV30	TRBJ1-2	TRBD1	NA	TGTGCCTGGAGTGGGCTGGGACAGGGGAGCTATGGCTACACCTTC	CAWSGLGQGSYGYTF
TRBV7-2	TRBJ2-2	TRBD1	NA	TGTGCCAGCAGCTTATCCTCCGCGACAGGGGTCAGGGAGCTGTTTTTT	CASSLSSATGVRELFF
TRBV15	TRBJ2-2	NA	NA	TGTGCCACCAGCAGAGGGGGGGCCGGTGGGGAGCTGTTTTTT	CATSRGGAGGELFF
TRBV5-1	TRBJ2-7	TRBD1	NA	TGCGCCAGCAGCCCAGGACAGGGGTACTCCTACGAGCAGTACTTC	CASSPGQGYSYEQYF
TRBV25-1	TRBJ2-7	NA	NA	TGTGCCAGCAGTTACCCCGACGGAGGCTACGAGCAGTACTTC	CASSYPDGGYEQYF
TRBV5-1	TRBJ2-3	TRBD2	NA	TGCGCCAGCAGCTTGGGGGCCTTCGGACTAGCGGCTAGCACAGATACGCAGTATTTT	CASSLGAFGLAASTDTQYF
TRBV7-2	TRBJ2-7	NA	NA	TGTGCCAGCAGCTTAGGGGGGGCCCGGCAGTACTTC	CASSLGGARQYF
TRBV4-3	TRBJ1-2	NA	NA	TGCGCCAGCAGCCAAGTAGGAGGGAGCTATGGCTACACCTTC	CASSQVGGSYGYTF
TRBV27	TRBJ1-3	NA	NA	TGTGCCAGCAGTACCCGACCGGGAAACACCATATATTTT	CASSTRPGNTIYF
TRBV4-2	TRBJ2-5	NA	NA	TGTGCCAGCAGCCAAGTCTATCCAACTCAAGAGACCCAGTACTTC	CASSQVYPTQETQYF
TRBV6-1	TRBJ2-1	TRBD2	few	TGTGCCAGCAGTGCGACTAGCGGGGCTTACAATGAGCAGTTCTTC	CASSATSGAYNEQFF
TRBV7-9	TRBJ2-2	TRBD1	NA	TGTGCCAGCAGCTTAGGGACAGGGGACACCGGGGAGCTGTTTTTT	CASSLGTGDTGELFF
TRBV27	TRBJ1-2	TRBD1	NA	TGTGCCAGCAGTTTATCGGGGACAGGGGTTGGCTACACCTTC	CASSLSGTGVGYTF
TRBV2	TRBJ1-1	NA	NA	TGTGCCAGCAGTGGGGGATATTATGAAGCTTTCTTT	CASSGGYYEAFF
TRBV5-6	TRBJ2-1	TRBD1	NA	TGTGCCAGCAGCCTTCCCGGACAGGGCCGAAAGGGGAATGAGCAGTTCTTC	CASSLPGQGRKGNEQFF
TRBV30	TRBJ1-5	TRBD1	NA	TGTGCCTGGAACAGGGGGGGTAGTCAGCCCCAGCATTTT	CAWNRGGSQPQHF
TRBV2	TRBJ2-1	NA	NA	TGTGCCAGCAGTGGACCGGGACTTGAGCAGTTCTTC	CASSGPGLEQFF
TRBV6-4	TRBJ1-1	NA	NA	TGTGCCAGCAGCCCCCGGGGGGACACTGAAGCTTTCTTT	CASSPRGDTEAFF
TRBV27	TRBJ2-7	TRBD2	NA	TGTGCCAGCAGTTTATATTCTTGGGAGGTACTAGCGGGAGTTTACGAGCAGTACTTC	CASSLYSWEVLAGVYEQYF
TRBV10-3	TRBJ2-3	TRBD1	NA	TGTGCCATCAGTACCTGGGGACAGGGGGAGACAGATACGCAGTATTTT	CAISTWGQGETDTQYF
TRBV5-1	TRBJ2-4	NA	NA	TGCGCCAGCAGCTTGGAATCTAGCGGAGCCCCAGGGGAGATTCAGTACTTC	CASSLESSGAPGEIQYF
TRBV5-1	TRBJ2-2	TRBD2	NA	TGCGCCAGCAGCTTGGCGACTAGCGGGAGAACGGGAACCGGGGAGCTGTTTTTT	CASSLATSGRTGTGELFF
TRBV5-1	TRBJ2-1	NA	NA	TGCGCCAGCAGCTCAACTACCGCCAATGAGCAGTTCTTC	CASSSTTANEQFF
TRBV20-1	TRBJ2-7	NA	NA	TGCAGTGCTAGAGGGGGAAACGAGCAGTACTTC	CSARGGNEQYF
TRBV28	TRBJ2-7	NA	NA	TGTGCCAGCAGTTCCGGGGGTAGCGGTGACGACGAGCAGTACTTC	CASSSGGSGDDEQYF
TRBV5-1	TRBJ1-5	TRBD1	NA	TGCGCCAGCAGCTTGACAGGGGTGAGCAATCAGCCCCAGCATTTT	CASSLTGVSNQPQHF
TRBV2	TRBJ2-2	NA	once	TGTGCCAGCAGGGATGGGACGGGGAACACCGGGGAGCTGTTTTTT	CASRDGTGNTGELFF
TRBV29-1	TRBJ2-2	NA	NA	TGCAGCGCCCAACCCAGGGGTGGAACCGGGGAGCTGTTTTTT	CSAQPRGGTGELFF
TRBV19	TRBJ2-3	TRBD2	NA	TGTGCCAGTAGTATTGGGACTAGCGGAATCTTGGATACGCAGTATTTT	CASSIGTSGILDTQYF
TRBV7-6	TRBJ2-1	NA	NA	TGTGCCAGCAGCTTAGCGGGGGCCTCCTACAATGAGCAGTTCTTC	CASSLAGASYNEQFF
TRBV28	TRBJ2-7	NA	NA	TGTGCCAGCAGTTTACCGGACGGGTACGAGCAGTACTTC	CASSLPDGYEQYF
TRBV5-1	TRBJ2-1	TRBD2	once	TGCGCCAGCAGCTCGGGACTAGCGGTCAATGAGCAGTTCTTC	CASSSGLAVNEQFF
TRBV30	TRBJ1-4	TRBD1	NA	TGTGCCTGGAGCGACCTTTCGGACAGGGAAAAACTGTTTTTT	CAWSDLSDREKLFF
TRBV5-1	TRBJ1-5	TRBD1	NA	TGCGCCAGCAGCGAAGATCTTTCAGGGGGCCAGCCCCAGCATTTT	CASSEDLSGGQPQHF
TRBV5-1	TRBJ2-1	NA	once	TGCGCCAGCAGCTTTACCCTAAGTGAGCAGTTCTTC	CASSFTLSEQFF
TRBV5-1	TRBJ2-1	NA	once	TGCGCCAGCAGTTTAGTTGGGTTTGGGGATGAGCAGTTCTTC	CASSLVGFGDEQFF
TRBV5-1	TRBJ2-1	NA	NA	TGCGCCAGCACCACCGCGGCTAGCGATGAGCAGTTCTTC	CASTTAASDEQFF
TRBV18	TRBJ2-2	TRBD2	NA	TGTGCCAGCTCACAAGGACGGACTAGCGGGATAAACACCGGGGAGCTGTTTTTT	CASSQGRTSGINTGELFF
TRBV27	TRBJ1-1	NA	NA	TGTGCCAGCAGTCCTTGGTCGAGCACTGAAGCTTTCTTT	CASSPWSSTEAFF
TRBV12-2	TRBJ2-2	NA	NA	TGTGCAAGTCGCTTAGCGGCTCCCCCGAACACCGGGGAGCTGTTTTTT	CASRLAAPPNTGELFF
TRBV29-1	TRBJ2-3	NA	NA	TGCAGCGTCCACCCAGGGGCGGTGGATACGCAGTATTTT	CSVHPGAVDTQYF
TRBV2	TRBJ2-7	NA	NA	TGTGCCAGCAGGGGCGACAGGAACTCCTACGAGCAGTACTTC	CASRGDRNSYEQYF
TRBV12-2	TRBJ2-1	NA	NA	TGTGCAAGTCGCTTAGTCGTAGAGCACAATGAGCAGTTCTTC	CASRLVVEHNEQFF
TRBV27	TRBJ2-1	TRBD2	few	TGTGCCAGCAGTTTTATTCCACTAGCGACCTACAATGAGCAGTTCTTC	CASSFIPLATYNEQFF
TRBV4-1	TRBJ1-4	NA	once	TGCGCCAGCAGCCACTACCTACAGAATGAAAAACTGTTTTTT	CASSHYLQNEKLFF
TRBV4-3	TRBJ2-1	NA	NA	TGCGCCAGCAGCCAAGGTGGGTTGGGCGGTGCTGAGCAGTTCTTC	CASSQGGLGGAEQFF
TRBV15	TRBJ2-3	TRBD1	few	TGTGCCACCAGCAGAGGCAGGACAGGGGGTTCGGATACGCAGTATTTT	CATSRGRTGGSDTQYF
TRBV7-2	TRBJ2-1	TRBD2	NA	TGTGCCAGCAGCTCCCGGACAGCGGGAGGGTACAATGAGCAGTTCTTC	CASSSRTAGGYNEQFF
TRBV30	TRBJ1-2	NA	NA	TGTGCCTGGAGTGTAGGCAGGGGTGTATTTGGTGGCTACACCTTC	CAWSVGRGVFGGYTF